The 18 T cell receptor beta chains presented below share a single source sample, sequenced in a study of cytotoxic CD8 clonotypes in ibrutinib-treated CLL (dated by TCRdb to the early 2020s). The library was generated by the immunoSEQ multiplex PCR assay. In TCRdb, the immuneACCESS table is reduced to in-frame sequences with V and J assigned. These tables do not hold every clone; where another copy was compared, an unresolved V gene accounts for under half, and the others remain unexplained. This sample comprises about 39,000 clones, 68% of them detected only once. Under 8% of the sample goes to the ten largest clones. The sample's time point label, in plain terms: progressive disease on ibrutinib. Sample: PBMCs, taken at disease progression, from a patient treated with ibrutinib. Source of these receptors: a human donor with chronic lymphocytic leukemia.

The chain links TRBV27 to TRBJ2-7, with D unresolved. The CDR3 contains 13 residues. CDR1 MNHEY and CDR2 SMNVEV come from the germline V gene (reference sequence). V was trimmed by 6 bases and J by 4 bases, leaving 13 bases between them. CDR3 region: CASRTSFQYEQYF. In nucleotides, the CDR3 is TGTGCCAGCAGAACTTCCTTCCAGTACGAGCAGTACTTC.

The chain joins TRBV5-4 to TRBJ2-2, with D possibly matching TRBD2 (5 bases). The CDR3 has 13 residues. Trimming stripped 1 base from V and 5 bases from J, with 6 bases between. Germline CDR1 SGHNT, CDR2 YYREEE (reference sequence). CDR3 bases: TGTGCCAGCAGCTTGACGGGGACCGGGGAGCTGTTTTTT. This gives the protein CASSLTGTGELFF.

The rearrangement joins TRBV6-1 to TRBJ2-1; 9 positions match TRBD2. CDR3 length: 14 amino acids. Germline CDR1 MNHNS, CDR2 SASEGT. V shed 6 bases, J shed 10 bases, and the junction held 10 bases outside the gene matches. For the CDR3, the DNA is TGTGCCAGCAGGAGGCGGGAGGGCCCTGGGGAGCAGTTCTTC. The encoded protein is CASRRREGPGEQFF.

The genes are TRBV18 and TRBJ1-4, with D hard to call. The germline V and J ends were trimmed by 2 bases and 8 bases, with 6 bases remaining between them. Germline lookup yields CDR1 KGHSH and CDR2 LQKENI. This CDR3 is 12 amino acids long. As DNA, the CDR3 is TGTGCCAGCTCACCATGGGAGGAAAAACTGTTTTTT. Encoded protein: CASSPWEEKLFF.

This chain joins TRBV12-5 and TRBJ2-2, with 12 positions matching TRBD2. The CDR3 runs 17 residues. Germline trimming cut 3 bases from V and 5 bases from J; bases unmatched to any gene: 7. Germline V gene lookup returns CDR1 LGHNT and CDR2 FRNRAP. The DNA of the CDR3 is TGTGCTAGTGGTTTCACGACTAGCGGGAGTGGTACCGGGGAGCTGTTTTTT. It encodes CASGFTTSGSGTGELFF.

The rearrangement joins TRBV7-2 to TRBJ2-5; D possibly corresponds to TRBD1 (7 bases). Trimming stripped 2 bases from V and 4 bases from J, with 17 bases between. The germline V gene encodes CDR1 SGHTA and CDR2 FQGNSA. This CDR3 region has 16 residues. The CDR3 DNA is TGTGCCAGCAGCTTATTCCAGGGGGGCCAGGGAGAGACCCAGTACTTC. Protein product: CASSLFQGGQGETQYF.

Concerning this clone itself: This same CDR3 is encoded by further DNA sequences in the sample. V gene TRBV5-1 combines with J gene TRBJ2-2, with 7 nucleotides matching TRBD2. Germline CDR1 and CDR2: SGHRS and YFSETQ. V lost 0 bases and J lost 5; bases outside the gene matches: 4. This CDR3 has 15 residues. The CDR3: CASSLAAGVTGELFF. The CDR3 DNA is TGCGCCAGCAGCTTGGCCGCGGGAGTAACCGGGGAGCTGTTTTTT.

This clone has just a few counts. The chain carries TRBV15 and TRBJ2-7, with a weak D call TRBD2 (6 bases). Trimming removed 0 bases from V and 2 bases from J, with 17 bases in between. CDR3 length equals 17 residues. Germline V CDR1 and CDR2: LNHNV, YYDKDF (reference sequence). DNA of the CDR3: TGTGCCACCAGCAGAGAGGCGGGTGATAGCGGAGCCTACGAGCAGTACTTC. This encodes CATSREAGDSGAYEQYF.

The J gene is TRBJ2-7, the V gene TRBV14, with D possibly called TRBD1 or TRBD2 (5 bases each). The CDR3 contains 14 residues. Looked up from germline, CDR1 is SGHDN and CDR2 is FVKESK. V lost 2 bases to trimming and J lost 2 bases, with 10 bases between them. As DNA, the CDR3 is TGTGCCAGCAGCCAAACGGGACCTACCTACGAGCAGTACTTC. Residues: CASSQTGPTYEQYF. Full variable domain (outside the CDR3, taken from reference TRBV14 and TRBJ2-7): EAGVTQFPSHSVIEKGQTVTLRCDPISGHDNLYWYRRVMGKEIKFLLHFVKESKQDESGMPNNRFLAERTGGTYSTLKVQPAELEDSGVYFCASSQTGPTYEQYFGPGTRLTVT.

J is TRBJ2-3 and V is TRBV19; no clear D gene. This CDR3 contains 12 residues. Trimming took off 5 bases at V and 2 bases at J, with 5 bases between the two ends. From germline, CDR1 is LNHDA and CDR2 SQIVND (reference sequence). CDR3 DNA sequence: TGTGCCAGTAGTCAAGTCACAGATACGCAGTATTTT. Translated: CASSQVTDTQYF.

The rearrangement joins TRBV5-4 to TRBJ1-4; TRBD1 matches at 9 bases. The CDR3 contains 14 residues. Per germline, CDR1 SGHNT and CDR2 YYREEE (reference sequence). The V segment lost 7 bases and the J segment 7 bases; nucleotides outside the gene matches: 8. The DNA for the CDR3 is TGTGCCAGCGGATGGGACAGGGCTAGTGAAAAACTGTTTTTT. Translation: CASGWDRASEKLFF.

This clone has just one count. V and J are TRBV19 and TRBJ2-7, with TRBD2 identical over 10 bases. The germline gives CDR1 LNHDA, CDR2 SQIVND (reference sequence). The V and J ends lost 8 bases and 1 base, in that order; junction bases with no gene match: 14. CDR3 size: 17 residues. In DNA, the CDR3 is TGTGCCAGTGGCGGGGCTAGCGGGAGCGGATGGTCCTACGAGCAGTACTTC. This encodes CASGGASGSGWSYEQYF.

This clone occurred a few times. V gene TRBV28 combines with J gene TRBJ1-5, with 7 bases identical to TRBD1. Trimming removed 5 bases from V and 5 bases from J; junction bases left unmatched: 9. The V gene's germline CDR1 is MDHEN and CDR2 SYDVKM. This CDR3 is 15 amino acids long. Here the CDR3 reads CASSPAGTADQPQHF. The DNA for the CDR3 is TGTGCCAGCAGTCCGGCCGGGACAGCAGATCAGCCCCAGCATTTT.

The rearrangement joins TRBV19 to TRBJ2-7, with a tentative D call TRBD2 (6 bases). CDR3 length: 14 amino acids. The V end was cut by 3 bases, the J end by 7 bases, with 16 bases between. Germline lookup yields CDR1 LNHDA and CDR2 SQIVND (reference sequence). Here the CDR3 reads CASSMGTSSAEQYF. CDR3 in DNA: TGTGCCAGTAGTATGGGGACTTCTAGCGCTGAGCAGTACTTC.

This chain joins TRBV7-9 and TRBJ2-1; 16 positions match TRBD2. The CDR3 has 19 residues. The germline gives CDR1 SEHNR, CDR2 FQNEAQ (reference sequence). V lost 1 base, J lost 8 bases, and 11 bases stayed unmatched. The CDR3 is CASSLGVAGTSGRADEQFF. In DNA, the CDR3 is TGTGCCAGCAGCTTAGGGGTCGCGGGGACTAGCGGGAGGGCGGATGAGCAGTTCTTC.

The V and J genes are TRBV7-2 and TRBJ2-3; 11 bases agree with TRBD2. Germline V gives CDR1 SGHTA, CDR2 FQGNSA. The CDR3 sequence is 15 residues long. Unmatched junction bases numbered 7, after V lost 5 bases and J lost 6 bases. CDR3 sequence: CASSRNLAGGDTQYF. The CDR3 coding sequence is TGTGCCAGCAGCCGCAATCTAGCGGGAGGTGATACGCAGTATTTT.

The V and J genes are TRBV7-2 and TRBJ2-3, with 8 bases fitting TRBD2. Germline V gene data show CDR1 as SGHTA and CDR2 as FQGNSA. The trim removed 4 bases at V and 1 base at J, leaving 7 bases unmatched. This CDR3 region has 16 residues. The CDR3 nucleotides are TGTGCCAGCAGCTCGACTAGCGCCAGACGCACAGATACGCAGTATTTT. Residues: CASSSTSARRTDTQYF.

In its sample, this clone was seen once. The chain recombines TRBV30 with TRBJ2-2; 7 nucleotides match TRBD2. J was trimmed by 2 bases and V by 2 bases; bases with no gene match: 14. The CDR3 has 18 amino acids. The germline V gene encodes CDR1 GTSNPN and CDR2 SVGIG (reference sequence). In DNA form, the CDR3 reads TGTGCCTGGAGTCCCATGGGAGGGGACTTCCTAAACACCGGGGAGCTGTTTTTT. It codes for CAWSPMGGDFLNTGELFF. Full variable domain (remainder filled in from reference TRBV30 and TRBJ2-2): SQTIHQWPATLVQPVGSPLSLECTVEGTSNPNLYWYRQAAGRGLQLLFYSVGIGQISSEVPQNLSASRPQDRQFILSSKKLLLSDSGFYLCAWSPMGGDFLNTGELFFGEGSRLTVL.